Below are 30 T cell receptor beta chains sequenced from a single sample in a study of blood T cells in healthy people across ages (dated by TCRdb to about 2015). The library came from 5' RACE. Sequenced on an Illumina HiSeq 2500. A second PCR of about 6 to 11 cycles was performed with a sample-barcoded 5' primer and a J-beta primer mix. TCRdb took the public reads, trimmed them with fastp at Q25, ran MiXCR for clone calling and kept in-frame beta chains. Entries are consolidated by CDR3 protein sequence, retaining the most common genes and DNA. The sample has roughly 1.5 million distinct CDR3 sequences on record, 42% of them singletons. Just over 4% of the sample is taken by the ten largest. Sample: blood. These TCRs come from a woman aged 18-35 years in good health.

This clonotype was recorded a few times. The rearrangement uses TRBV20-1 and TRBJ2-3, with D hard to call. The CDR3 runs to 16 residues. V lost 2 bases and J 3 bases, leaving 18 bases between the germline ends. Germline V gives CDR1 DFQATT, CDR2 SNEGSKA (reference sequence). CDR3 coding DNA: TGCAGTGCTAGATTTTCTGGCAGGATGGGGACAGATACGCAGTATTTT. Translated: CSARFSGRMGTDTQYF.

The rearrangement joins TRBV4-3 to TRBJ1-2; 7 positions agree with TRBD1. Per the germline V gene, CDR1 is LGHNA and CDR2 is YSLEER. This CDR3 is built from 15 residues. Unmatched junction bases numbered 5, after V lost 0 bases and J lost 4 bases. CDR3 loop: CASSQEQGRGYGYTF. The CDR3, as DNA: TGCGCCAGCAGCCAAGAACAGGGGAGAGGCTATGGCTACACCTTC.

The rearrangement joins TRBV4-3 to TRBJ2-5; the match to TRBD1 covers 7 bases. Germline lookup yields CDR1 LGHNA and CDR2 YSLEER. The CDR3 is 16 residues long. J was trimmed by 5 bases and V by 0 bases; bases with no gene match: 9. CDR3 sequence: CASSQDSDRAYETQYF. CDR3 DNA sequence: TGCGCCAGCAGCCAAGATTCAGACAGGGCATACGAGACCCAGTACTTC.

The rearrangement links TRBV15 to TRBJ1-5, with a possible D match to TRBD1 (6 bases). Germline CDR1 is LNHNV and CDR2 is YYDKDF (reference sequence). The V and J ends lost 0 bases and 2 bases respectively, with 8 bases between them. CDR3 length: 15 residues. CDR3 nucleotides: TGTGCCACCAGCAGAGAACAGGGAGGCAATCAGCCCCAGCATTTT. Translating gives CATSREQGGNQPQHF.

This clonotype was observed once. A read error is possible here, since a much larger clone lies one base away. The V call is TRBV20-1, the J call TRBJ1-5, with a possible D match to TRBD1 (6 bases). CDR1 and CDR2 (germline): DFQATT, SNEGSKA (reference sequence). This CDR3 comprises 15 residues. V was cut by 4 bases and J by 3 bases, with 16 bases left in between. CDR3 DNA sequence: TGCAGTGCTACTCCCGGGGCAGGGGCCAATCAGCCCCAGCATTTT. Its translation: CSATPGAGANQPQHF.

The CDR3 DNA is TGCGCCAGCAGCCAAGACGGGACAGGGATCGACCGGCGATATGGCTACACCTTC. Translating it yields CASSQDGTGIDRRYGYTF. The chain links TRBV4-3 to TRBJ1-2, with 9 bases fitting TRBD1. Trimming at V came to 0 bases and at J to 5 bases, leaving 13 bases not matched to a gene. The V gene's germline CDR1 is LGHNA and CDR2 YSLEER. The CDR3 is 18 amino acids.

The chain couples TRBV4-3 to TRBJ2-1, with 8 bases aligning to TRBD2. The CDR3 contains 15 residues. CDR1 is LGHNA and CDR2 is YSLEER in the germline V gene. V dropped 1 base and J dropped 4; count of bases not matched to a gene: 3. CDR3 loop: CASSQGTSPYNEQFF. The CDR3 DNA reads TGCGCCAGCAGCCAAGGGACTAGCCCTTACAATGAGCAGTTCTTC.

The chain joins TRBV7-2 to TRBJ2-7, with 7 bases identical to TRBD2. The J call may be wrong; the DNA end is better matched by TRBJ2-5. In germline, CDR1 is SGHTA, CDR2 FQGNSA. This CDR3 region has 12 residues. In DNA form, the CDR3 reads TGTGCCAGCAGCTGGACGGGGGGGACCCAGTACTTC. Translated, it gives CASSWTGGTQYF.

The chain combines TRBV5-1 with TRBJ2-1; D unclear. V was shortened by 4 bases and J by 7 bases, with 21 bases between the two germline ends. There are 16 residues in the CDR3. The germline V gene encodes CDR1 SGHRS and CDR2 YFSETQ. The CDR3 sequence is CASSHTGSQDGNEQFF. The CDR3 region has the DNA TGCGCCAGCAGCCACACCGGGTCTCAGGACGGGAATGAGCAGTTCTTC.

The rearrangement uses TRBV6-2 or TRBV6-3 and TRBJ2-3; D is possibly TRBD2 (5 bases). Looked up from germline, CDR1 is MNHEY and CDR2 is SVGEGT. The CDR3 contains 13 residues. The ends were cut back, 6 bases at V and 3 bases at J, with 10 bases in the middle. The CDR3 reads CASRRVYTDTQYF. DNA of the CDR3: TGTGCCAGCAGGAGGGTGTATACAGATACGCAGTATTTT.

This clonotype has a handful of counts. J is TRBJ1-2 and V is TRBV28; weak D call: TRBD1 (5 bases). The CDR3 extends over 12 amino acids. Looked up from germline, CDR1 is MDHEN and CDR2 is SYDVKM. V shed 3 bases and J shed 9 bases, with 11 bases lying between them. CDR3 nucleotides: TGTGCCAGCAGTTTTGTCAGGGCAAGCTACACCTTC. It specifies CASSFVRASYTF.

This clonotype was counted between two and nine times. The chain couples TRBV11-2 to TRBJ2-4; D is uncertain. The V end was cut by 8 bases, the J end by 3 bases, with 11 bases between. The CDR3 has 13 amino acids. From germline, CDR1 is SGHAT and CDR2 FQNNGV. CDR3 sequence reads: CASGGIVKNIQYF. CDR3 DNA sequence: TGTGCCAGCGGTGGAATAGTCAAAAACATTCAGTACTTC. Full variable domain (remainder filled in from reference TRBV11-2 and TRBJ2-4): EAGVAQSPRYKIIEKRQSVAFWCNPISGHATLYWYQQILGQGPKLLIQFQNNGVVDDSQLPKDRFSAERLKGVDSTLKIQPAKLEDSAVYLCASGGIVKNIQYFGAGTRLSVL.

The table lists this clonotype with a few counts. V usage is TRBV29-1 and J usage is TRBJ2-7; D is unclear. Between the trimmed V and J ends, which lost 5 bases and 3 bases, there was a span of 11 bases. The CDR3 runs 12 residues. CDR1 and CDR2 from the germline V gene are SQVTM and ANQGSEA. This chain's CDR3 is CSVLNSRYEQYF. Written as DNA, the CDR3 is TGCAGCGTTTTGAACTCCCGCTACGAGCAGTACTTC.

This clonotype was observed a single time. The V call is TRBV7-6, the J call TRBJ2-7; weak D call: TRBD1 (5 bases). There are 15 residues in the CDR3. Germline assignment: CDR1 SGHVS and CDR2 FNYEAQ. The V end lost 5 bases, the J end lost 4 bases, and 18 bases lay between the germline ends. The DNA of the CDR3 is TGTGCCAGCAGCGGATGGACACGGCTAGGGTACGAGCAGTACTTC. It translates to CASSGWTRLGYEQYF.

This clonotype has more than one count but fewer than ten. V is TRBV12-3 or TRBV12-4 and J is TRBJ2-7, with D hard to call. The germline V and J ends were trimmed by 3 bases and 12 bases, with 15 bases remaining between them. The CDR3 loop spans 12 amino acids. This CDR3 is CASSFLVSYLYF. CDR3 coding DNA: TGTGCCAGCAGTTTTTTGGTTTCTTACTTGTACTTC.

As regards this clonotype: A read error may account for a junction end that differs from germline. V usage is TRBV6-2 or TRBV6-3 and J usage is TRBJ2-1, with TRBD2 matching over 8 bases. CDR1 is MNHEY and CDR2 is SVGEGT in the germline V gene. There are 14 residues in the CDR3. The CDR3 DNA reads TGTGCCTGCAGAGATTCGACTAGCGCCAATGAGCAGTTCTTC. Protein: CACRDSTSANEQFF.

The sample holds a few counts of this clonotype. The CDR3 coding sequence is TGCGCCAGCAGGACAATCGGGACGGGGAACACTGAAGCTTTCTTT. Its translation is CASRTIGTGNTEAFF. V is TRBV4-1 and J is TRBJ1-1, with a possible D match to TRBD1 (5 bases). Trimming pared 6 bases from V and 1 base from J, leaving 15 bases between. The CDR3 is 15 amino acids. From germline, CDR1 is MGHRA and CDR2 YSYEKL.

The chain combines TRBV5-1 with TRBJ2-7, with unresolved D. Germline lookup yields CDR1 SGHRS and CDR2 YFSETQ. The CDR3 consists of 13 residues. V lost 4 bases and J 2 bases, leaving 10 bases between the germline ends. The CDR3 bases are TGCGCCAGCAGCCTGTCGGACCCCTACGAGCAGTACTTC. It is translated as CASSLSDPYEQYF.

A remark on this clonotype: At one boundary the junction diverges from the germline segment, which might be a read error. The J gene is TRBJ1-2, the V gene TRBV20-1; D may be TRBD1 (5 bases). The CDR3 covers 10 residues. CDR1 and CDR2 from the germline V gene are DFQATT and SNEGSKA (reference sequence). The CDR3, as DNA: TGCAGTACTAGGGGCGCTGGCTACACCTTC. Translating gives CSTRGAGYTF.

This clonotype was seen a few times. Germline is not matched at one junction end, which may reflect a read error. The rearrangement joins TRBV12-3 or TRBV12-4 to TRBJ2-3; no reliable D call. The CDR3 consists of 17 residues. The CDR3 DNA sequence: TGTGCCAGCAGTTTAGTCCTTGGAGAGCCCCGCACGGATACGCAGTATTTT. It specifies CASSLVLGEPRTDTQYF.

This clonotype was detected only a few times. The V call is TRBV7-2, the J call TRBJ2-3; possibly TRBD1 for D (5 bases). The CDR3 contains 17 residues. Germline CDR1 is SGHTA and CDR2 is FQGNSA. The V gene lost 2 bases and the J gene lost 2 bases, with 17 bases spanning the gap. CDR3 residues: CASSLLAGLVPTDTQYF. DNA of the CDR3: TGTGCCAGCAGCTTATTAGCAGGGTTGGTTCCCACAGATACGCAGTATTTT.

V and J are TRBV12-3 or TRBV12-4 and TRBJ2-5; D tentatively reads TRBD1 or TRBD2 (5 bases each). The CDR3 loop spans 13 amino acids. Trimming cost V 4 bases and J 5 bases, with 11 bases left between them. The DNA for the CDR3 is TGTGCCAGCAGTTCGGGATGGGGGGAGACCCAGTACTTC. It codes for CASSSGWGETQYF.

The chain uses TRBV12-3 or TRBV12-4 and TRBJ2-7; D is unclear. This CDR3 has 12 amino acids. Deletions cut 6 bases from V and 3 bases from J, with 9 bases between. The CDR3 DNA is TGTGCCAGCAGGCGCCTCGACTACGAGCAGTACTTC. It translates to CASRRLDYEQYF.

The chain uses TRBV12-3 or TRBV12-4 and TRBJ2-7; 7 bases agree with TRBD2. The CDR3 has 16 residues. The trim removed 3 bases at V and 7 bases at J, leaving 15 bases unmatched. The CDR3 spells CASSFLPGRPNNEQYF. DNA of the CDR3: TGTGCCAGCAGTTTTCTCCCCGGGAGGCCCAACAATGAGCAGTACTTC.

This clonotype has a single count. The CDR3 DNA follows: TGTGCCAGCACCTTGACAGTCAACACCGGGGAGCTGTTTTTT. This encodes CASTLTVNTGELFF. This chain connects TRBV12-3 or TRBV12-4 to TRBJ2-2; possibly TRBD1 for D (5 bases). The V gene lost 7 bases and the J gene lost 2 bases, with 11 bases spanning the gap. The CDR3 is 14 residues long.

This clonotype has just a few counts. V and J are TRBV6-2 or TRBV6-3 and TRBJ1-5, with 7 positions matching TRBD1. This CDR3 contains 16 residues. Germline V lookup: CDR1 MNHEY, CDR2 SVGEGT. The V segment lost 8 bases and the J segment 2 bases; nucleotides outside the gene matches: 12. The CDR3 sequence is CASCPTGLGGNQPQHF. CDR3 DNA: TGTGCCAGCTGCCCGACAGGGCTCGGAGGCAATCAGCCCCAGCATTTT.

This clonotype was counted only a few times. The V call is TRBV30, the J call TRBJ1-1; 7 bases agree with TRBD1. CDR3 size: 12 residues. The germline gives CDR1 GTSNPN, CDR2 SVGIG (reference sequence). V gave up 2 bases and J gave up 8 bases; unmatched junction bases: 5. DNA of the CDR3: TGTGCCTGGAGTCCCACAGGGGTCGAAGCTTTCTTT. Its translation: CAWSPTGVEAFF.

The chain carries TRBV4-3 and TRBJ1-5, with D perhaps matching TRBD1 (5 bases). V lost 4 bases and J lost 0, with 16 bases in between. This CDR3 is 17 amino acids long. Germline CDR1 is LGHNA and CDR2 is YSLEER. The CDR3 bases are TGCGCCAGCAGCCCCGGGGCGGGATACAATAGCAATCAGCCCCAGCATTTT. Its protein product is CASSPGAGYNSNQPQHF.

The V call is TRBV4-3, the J call TRBJ2-7; D is perhaps TRBD1 (6 bases). Germline values: CDR1 LGHNA, CDR2 YSLEER. Deletions cut 1 base from V and 0 bases from J, with 10 bases between. This CDR3 is built from 15 residues. For the CDR3, the DNA is TGCGCCAGCAGCCAAGTAACAGGGACCTCCTACGAGCAGTACTTC. Its translation: CASSQVTGTSYEQYF.

This clonotype was counted a few times. The genes are TRBV5-1 and TRBJ2-2, with a possible D match to TRBD2 (6 bases). CDR3 size: 15 residues. Germline V gene data show CDR1 as SGHRS and CDR2 as YFSETQ. The V end was cut by 5 bases, the J end by 0 bases, with 11 bases between. This CDR3 is CASRPQRANTGELFF. CDR3 coding DNA: TGCGCCAGCAGGCCCCAGCGGGCGAACACCGGGGAGCTGTTTTTT.